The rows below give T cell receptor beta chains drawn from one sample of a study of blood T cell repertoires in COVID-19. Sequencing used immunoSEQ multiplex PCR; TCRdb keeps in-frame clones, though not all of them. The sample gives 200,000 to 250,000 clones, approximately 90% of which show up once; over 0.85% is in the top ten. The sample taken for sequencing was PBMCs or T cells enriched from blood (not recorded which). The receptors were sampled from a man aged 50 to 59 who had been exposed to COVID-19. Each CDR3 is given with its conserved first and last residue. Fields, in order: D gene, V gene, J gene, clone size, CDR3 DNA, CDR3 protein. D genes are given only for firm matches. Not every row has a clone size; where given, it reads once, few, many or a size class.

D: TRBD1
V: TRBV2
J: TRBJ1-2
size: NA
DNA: TGTGCCGGAGGACAGGGGCCCTATGGCTACACCTTC
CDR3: CAGGQGPYGYTF

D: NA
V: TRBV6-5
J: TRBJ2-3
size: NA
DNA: TGTGCCAGCAGAAATCAGGGGTTCGGCACAGATACGCAGTATTTT
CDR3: CASRNQGFGTDTQYF

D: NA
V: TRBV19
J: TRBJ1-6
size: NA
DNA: TGTGCCAGTAGTATCGGGGGATTATCACCCCTCCACTTT
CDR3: CASSIGGLSPLHF

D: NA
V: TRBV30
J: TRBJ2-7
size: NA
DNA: TGTGCCTGGAGTGACAGGGACGAGCAGTACTTC
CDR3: CAWSDRDEQYF

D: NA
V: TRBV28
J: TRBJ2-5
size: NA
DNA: TGTGCCAGCAGTTTACTCAGAGAGACCCAGTACTTC
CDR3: CASSLLRETQYF

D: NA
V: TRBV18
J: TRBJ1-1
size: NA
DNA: TGTGCCAGCTCACCACTTTCGGGGTATCTCACTGAAGCTTTCTTT
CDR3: CASSPLSGYLTEAFF

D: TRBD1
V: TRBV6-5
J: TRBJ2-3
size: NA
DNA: TGTGCCAGCAGTCAGACAGGGGGGGCAGATACGCAGTATTTT
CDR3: CASSQTGGADTQYF

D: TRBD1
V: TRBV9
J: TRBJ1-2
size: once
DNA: TGTGCCAGCAGCCCCCAACAGGGGGCCGTCTATGGCTACACCTTC
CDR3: CASSPQQGAVYGYTF

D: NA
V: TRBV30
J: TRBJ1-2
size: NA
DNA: TGTGCCTGGAGCCAAAGATCTACAGGGAACTATGGCTACACCTTC
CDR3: CAWSQRSTGNYGYTF

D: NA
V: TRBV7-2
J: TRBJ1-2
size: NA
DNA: TGTGCCAGCAGCTTAGATCGTGACAGGTGGAAACATGGCTACACCTTC
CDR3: CASSLDRDRWKHGYTF

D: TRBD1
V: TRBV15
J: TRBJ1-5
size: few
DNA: TGTGCCACCAGCAGAGAACAGGGGGCGGAGGCCCAGCATTTT
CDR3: CATSREQGAEAQHF

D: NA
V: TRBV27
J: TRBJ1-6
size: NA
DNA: TGTGCCAGCAGTCTAAGATGGACAGCCGAGTATAATTCACCCCTCCACTTT
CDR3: CASSLRWTAEYNSPLHF

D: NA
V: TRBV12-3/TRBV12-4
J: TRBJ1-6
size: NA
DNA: TGTGCCAGCAGTTTGAGTCTGACTACACCCCTCCACTTT
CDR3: CASSLSLTTPLHF

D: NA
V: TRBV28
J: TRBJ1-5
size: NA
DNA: TGTGCCAGCAGTCCTGGACAGAAAAGCAATCAGCCCCAGCATTTT
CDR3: CASSPGQKSNQPQHF

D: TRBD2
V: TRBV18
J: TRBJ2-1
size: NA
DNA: TGTGCCAGCTCATCGCAAATTCTAGCGGGAGTATACAATGAGCAGTTCTTC
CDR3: CASSSQILAGVYNEQFF

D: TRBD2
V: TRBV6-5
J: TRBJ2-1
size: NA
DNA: TGTGCCAGCAACAGTCACGGGAGGGCCTCTAATGAGCAGTTCTTC
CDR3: CASNSHGRASNEQFF

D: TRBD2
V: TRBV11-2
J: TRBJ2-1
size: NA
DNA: TGTGCCAGCGGGGAAATAGCGGGAGATCTTAGTGAGCAGTTCTTC
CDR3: CASGEIAGDLSEQFF

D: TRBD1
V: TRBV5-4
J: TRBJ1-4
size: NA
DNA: TGTGCCAGCAGCTCTGGACAGGGATATAATGAAAAACTGTTTTTT
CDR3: CASSSGQGYNEKLFF

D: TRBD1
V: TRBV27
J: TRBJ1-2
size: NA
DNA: TGTGCCAGCAGTAAGATGGGACAGAAATCAAACTATGGCTACACCTTC
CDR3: CASSKMGQKSNYGYTF

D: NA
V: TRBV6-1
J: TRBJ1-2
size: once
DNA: TGTGCCAGCAGTGAAGTCGGGTCTAACTATGGCTACACCTTC
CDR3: CASSEVGSNYGYTF

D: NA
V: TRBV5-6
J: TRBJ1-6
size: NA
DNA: TGTGCCAGCAGCTTGCAGGGGAATAGGGGTAATTCACCCCTCCACTTT
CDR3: CASSLQGNRGNSPLHF

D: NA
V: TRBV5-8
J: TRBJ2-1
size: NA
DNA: TGTGCCAGCAGCAAATTCGGAGGGAGGAGGGAAGGGGAGCAGTTCTTC
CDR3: CASSKFGGRREGEQFF

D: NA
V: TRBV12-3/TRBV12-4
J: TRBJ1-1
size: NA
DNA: TGTGCCAGCAGCCTCCCGGGGGCTGAAGCTTTCTTT
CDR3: CASSLPGAEAFF

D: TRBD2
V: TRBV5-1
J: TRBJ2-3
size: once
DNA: TGCGCCAGCGGCTCGGGACTAGCGGGAGAGGCAGATACGCAGTATTTT
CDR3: CASGSGLAGEADTQYF

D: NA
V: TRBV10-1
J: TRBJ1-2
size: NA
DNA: TGCGCCAGCAGGACCCCCGGGGGTAACTATGGCTACACCTTC
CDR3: CASRTPGGNYGYTF

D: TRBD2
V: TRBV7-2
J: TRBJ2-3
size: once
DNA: TGTGCCAGCAGCTTACTAGCGGGGGGCCAGCTTTACACAGATACGCAGTATTTT
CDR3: CASSLLAGGQLYTDTQYF

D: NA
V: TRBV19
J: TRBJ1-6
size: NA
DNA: TGTGCCAGTAGTATAGAGAGAAATTCACCCCTCCACTTT
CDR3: CASSIERNSPLHF

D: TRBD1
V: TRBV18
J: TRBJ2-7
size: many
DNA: TGTGCCAGCTCACCGTCTACAGGGGGCTCAATCTACGAGCAGTACTTC
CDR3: CASSPSTGGSIYEQYF

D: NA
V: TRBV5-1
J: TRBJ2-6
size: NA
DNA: TGCGCCAGCAGCTTCAGGGTCGCCCCATCTGGGGCCAACGTCCTGACTTTC
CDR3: CASSFRVAPSGANVLTF

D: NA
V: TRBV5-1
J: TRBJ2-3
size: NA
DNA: TGCGCCAGCAGCTTCGGACCACAGGGAGATACGCAGTATTTT
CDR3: CASSFGPQGDTQYF

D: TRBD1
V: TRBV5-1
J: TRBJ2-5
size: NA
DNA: TGCGCCAGCAGCTTGGCCGGGACAGGGGGAGAGACCCAGTACTTC
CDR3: CASSLAGTGGETQYF

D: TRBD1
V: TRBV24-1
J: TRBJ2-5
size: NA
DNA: TGTGCCACCAGTGATCCCGGGACAGGACAAGAGACCCAGTACTTC
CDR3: CATSDPGTGQETQYF

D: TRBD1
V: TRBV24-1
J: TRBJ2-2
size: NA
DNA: TGTGCCACCAGTGAGCTTACAGGGGGGATCACCGGGGAGCTGTTTTTT
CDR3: CATSELTGGITGELFF

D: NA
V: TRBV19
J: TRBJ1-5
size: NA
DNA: TGTGCCAGTAGCCAGGGACAACTGGAGCAGCCCCAGCATTTT
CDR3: CASSQGQLEQPQHF

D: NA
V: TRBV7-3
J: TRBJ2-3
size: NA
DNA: TGTGCCAGCAGCTTAGGGCCATTGGGCGGCACAGATACGCAGTATTTT
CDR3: CASSLGPLGGTDTQYF

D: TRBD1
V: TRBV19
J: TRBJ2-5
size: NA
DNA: TGTGCCAGTAGTATGACACAGGGGGAAGAGACCCAGTACTTC
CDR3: CASSMTQGEETQYF

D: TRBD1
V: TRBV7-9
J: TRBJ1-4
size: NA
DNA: TGTGCCAGCAGCCAACAGGGGGCAAGGGAAAAACTGTTTTTT
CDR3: CASSQQGAREKLFF

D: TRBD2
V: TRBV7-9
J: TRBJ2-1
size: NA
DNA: TGTGCCAGCAGCTTAGGGACTAGTGCCAATGAGCAGTTCTTC
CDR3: CASSLGTSANEQFF

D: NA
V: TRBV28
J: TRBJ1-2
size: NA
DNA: TGTGCCAGCAGTCCCAGGGTTTATGGCTACACCTTC
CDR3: CASSPRVYGYTF

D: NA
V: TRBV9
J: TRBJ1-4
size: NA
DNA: TGTGCCAGCAGCGCCTGGGGGGGCCCTAATGAAAAACTGTTTTTT
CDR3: CASSAWGGPNEKLFF

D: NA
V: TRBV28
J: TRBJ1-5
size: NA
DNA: TGTGCCAGCAGTTTAAATTTCCTAGATCAGCCCCAGCATTTT
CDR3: CASSLNFLDQPQHF

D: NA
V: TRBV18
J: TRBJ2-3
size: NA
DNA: TGTGCCAGCTCACCACCATCAACAGTGAAGGATACGCAGTATTTT
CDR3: CASSPPSTVKDTQYF

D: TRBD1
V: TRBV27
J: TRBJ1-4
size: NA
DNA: TGTGCCAGCAGTTCCCGGGACAGTCGTGAAAAACTGTTTTTT
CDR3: CASSSRDSREKLFF

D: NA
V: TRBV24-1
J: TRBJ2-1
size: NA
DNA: TGTGCCACCAGTGTCCGGGATTCCTGGCTCAATGAGCAGTTCTTC
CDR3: CATSVRDSWLNEQFF

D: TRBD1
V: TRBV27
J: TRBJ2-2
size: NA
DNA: TGTGCCAGCAGCACTAACTCGGGACAGGGGAACACCGGGGAGCTGTTTTTT
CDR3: CASSTNSGQGNTGELFF

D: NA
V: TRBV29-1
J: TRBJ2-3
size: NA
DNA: TGCAGCGCCCCGGAGAGTACCGGGAATACGCAGTATTTT
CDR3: CSAPESTGNTQYF

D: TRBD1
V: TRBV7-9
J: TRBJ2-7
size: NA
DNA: TGTGCCAGCAGCGATTTGAGGGGGCTAGCCTATGAGCAGTACTTC
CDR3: CASSDLRGLAYEQYF

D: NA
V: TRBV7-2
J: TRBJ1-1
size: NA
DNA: TGTGCCAGCAGCTTAGCAGGGAGGATGAACACTGAAGCTTTCTTT
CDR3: CASSLAGRMNTEAFF

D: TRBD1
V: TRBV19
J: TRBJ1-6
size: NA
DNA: TGTGCCAGTAGTACTTCGAGATTCGGGACAGGGAGCTCCCCCCTCCACTTT
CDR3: CASSTSRFGTGSSPLHF

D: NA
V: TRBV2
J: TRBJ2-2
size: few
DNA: TGTGCCAGCATCGAGTCCGGGGAGCTGTTTTTT
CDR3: CASIESGELFF

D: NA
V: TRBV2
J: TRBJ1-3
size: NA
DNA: TGTGCCAGCAGGACCCAGGGAGGCACCATATATTTT
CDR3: CASRTQGGTIYF

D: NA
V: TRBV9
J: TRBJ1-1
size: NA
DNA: TGTGCCAGCAGCGTAGGAGGTACGAACACTGAAGCTTTCTTT
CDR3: CASSVGGTNTEAFF

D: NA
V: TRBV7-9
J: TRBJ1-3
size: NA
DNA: TGTGCCAGCAGCTTAGCGGGACAACTCTCTGGAAACACCATATATTTT
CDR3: CASSLAGQLSGNTIYF

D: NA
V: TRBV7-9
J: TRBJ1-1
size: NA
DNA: TGTGCCAGCAGCCCTAGTCAGGGAAGCACTGAAGCTTTCTTT
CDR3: CASSPSQGSTEAFF

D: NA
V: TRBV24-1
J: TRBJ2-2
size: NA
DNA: TGTGCCACCAGGGACACAGGGAACACCGGGGAGCTGTTTTTT
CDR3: CATRDTGNTGELFF

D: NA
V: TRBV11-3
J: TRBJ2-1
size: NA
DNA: TGTGCCAGCAGCTTAAGAGCGGGCGGCAATGAGCAGTTCTTC
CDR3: CASSLRAGGNEQFF

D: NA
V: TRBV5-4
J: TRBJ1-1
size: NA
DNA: TGTGCCAGCAGCTTTTACTTCTCGGGGGGCACTGAAGCTTTCTTT
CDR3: CASSFYFSGGTEAFF

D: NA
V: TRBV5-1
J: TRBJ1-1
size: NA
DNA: TGCGCCAGCAGCTTGGGGACAGCTAACACTGAAGCTTTCTTT
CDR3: CASSLGTANTEAFF